This TCR beta chain stems from a study of T cell responses to AZD1222 COVID-19 vaccine. Whole-study results and caveats: It was only after the peak T cell response that any repertoires were sampled. Reportedly, nearly half of unique spike TCRs recognized epitopes outside B.1.351/B.1.1.7 mutations. It should be noted that donors were predominantly white British and more often female, and clonal diversity was possibly underestimated.

Method: immunoSEQ multiplex PCR; TCRdb's copy keeps in-frame clones and lacks some. The table lists about 150,000 clones, around 90% of them singletons. About this clone itself: The antigen is not known.

The sequence was collected from an adult who received the MenACWY meningococcal vaccine as a control. This specimen consisted of peripheral blood, obtained 28 days after the second dose of the MenACWY control vaccine.

The CDR3 bases are TGTGCCAGCAGCTTGCGGGGGGCGGGGAAGAACACTGAAGCTTTCTTT. It codes for CASSLRGAGKNTEAFF. The chain employs TRBV5-8 and TRBJ1-1, with a tentative D call TRBD1 (6 bases). Germline values: CDR1 SGHTS, CDR2 YDEGEE. Trimming removed 1 base from V and 1 base from J, with 14 bases in between. This CDR3 spans 16 amino acids.